A selection of T cell receptor beta chains follows, all from one sample in a study of cytomegalovirus exposure and HLA in healthy donors. Assay: immunoSEQ multiplex PCR; the TCRdb copy retains only in-frame clones and omits some. The sample carries about 170,000 clones, approximately 77% recorded once. The source material was PBMCs. The receptors shown here come from a male donor in good health and CMV-seronegative. The CDR3 runs from the conserved cysteine through the conserved F or W. The order of the fields is J gene, V gene, clone size, D gene, CDR3 DNA, CDR3 protein. D genes are given only for firm matches. Not all rows give a size; the values are once, few, many and, for expanded clones, a class.

J: TRBJ1-4
V: TRBV9
size: -
D: TRBD1
DNA: TGTGCCAGCAGCGTAGGTTCCGGGACAGGGGGAGAAAAACTGTTTTTT
CDR3: CASSVGSGTGGEKLFF

J: TRBJ2-1
V: TRBV5-6
size: -
D: TRBD2
DNA: TGTGCCAGCAGCTTGGCCCTAGCGGGAGGTGAGCAGTTCTTC
CDR3: CASSLALAGGEQFF

J: TRBJ1-1
V: TRBV5-4
size: few
D: -
DNA: TGTGCCAGCAGCCCTACGGGGAAATTGAACACTGAAGCTTTCTTT
CDR3: CASSPTGKLNTEAFF

J: TRBJ2-1
V: TRBV5-1
size: once
D: -
DNA: TGCGCCAGCAGCTTGGACAGGGACACTTACAATGAGCAGTTCTTC
CDR3: CASSLDRDTYNEQFF

J: TRBJ2-5
V: TRBV5-6
size: -
D: TRBD2
DNA: TGTGCCAGCAGCTTGATCCTGGCGGGGGGGGAGACCCAGTACTTC
CDR3: CASSLILAGGETQYF

J: TRBJ1-2
V: TRBV6-5
size: -
D: TRBD1
DNA: TGTGCCAGCAACCCAGGGGGCGCGGGCTATGGCTACACCTTC
CDR3: CASNPGGAGYGYTF

J: TRBJ2-7
V: TRBV4-2
size: -
D: -
DNA: TGTGCCAGCAGCCAAGCATCTTCGGCGGGGCCTTCCTACGAGCAGTACTTC
CDR3: CASSQASSAGPSYEQYF

J: TRBJ1-5
V: TRBV4-2
size: -
D: TRBD1
DNA: TGTGCCAGCAGCCACGGACCAGGACCGGGACAGAGGGTCGGTCAGCCCCAGCATTTT
CDR3: CASSHGPGPGQRVGQPQHF

J: TRBJ1-6
V: TRBV7-9
size: once
D: TRBD1
DNA: TGTGCCAGCAGCTCTCCAGGGGGTTCACCCCTCCACTTT
CDR3: CASSSPGGSPLHF

J: TRBJ2-3
V: TRBV4-2
size: -
D: TRBD2
DNA: TGTGCCAGCAGCCAAGTCCGAGCGGGGCCCACAGATACGCAGTATTTT
CDR3: CASSQVRAGPTDTQYF

J: TRBJ1-1
V: TRBV6-1
size: -
D: TRBD1
DNA: TGTGCCAGCCGGGGACAGATCATGAACACTGAAGCTTTCTTT
CDR3: CASRGQIMNTEAFF

J: TRBJ2-3
V: TRBV30
size: -
D: TRBD2
DNA: TGTGCCTGGAGTGAAGGTTTGGGGGGGACAGATACGCAGTATTTT
CDR3: CAWSEGLGGTDTQYF

J: TRBJ2-1
V: TRBV6-1
size: -
D: TRBD2
DNA: TGTGCCAGCAGTGACGTCGGGGGGGCGGTGGCCGAGCAGTTCTTC
CDR3: CASSDVGGAVAEQFF

J: TRBJ1-1
V: TRBV5-6
size: -
D: TRBD1
DNA: TGTGCCAGCAGCTTCACAGGGGGAAAAGGCACTGAAGCTTTCTTT
CDR3: CASSFTGGKGTEAFF

J: TRBJ1-1
V: TRBV28
size: -
D: TRBD1
DNA: TGTGCCAGCAGTCGACAGGGGGACTATGAAGCTTTCTTT
CDR3: CASSRQGDYEAFF

J: TRBJ1-1
V: TRBV27
size: -
D: -
DNA: TGTGCCAGCAGTATCGCAGGGGTTAACACTGAAGCTTTCTTT
CDR3: CASSIAGVNTEAFF

J: TRBJ2-1
V: TRBV7-2
size: -
D: TRBD2
DNA: TGTGCCAGCAGCTTGACTAGCGGAGGGTCCTACAATGAGCAGTTCTTC
CDR3: CASSLTSGGSYNEQFF

J: TRBJ1-6
V: TRBV7-6
size: -
D: -
DNA: TGTGCCAGCAGACCTCAGGCTATAGATAATTCACCCCTCCACTTT
CDR3: CASRPQAIDNSPLHF

J: TRBJ1-4
V: TRBV20-1
size: -
D: -
DNA: TGCAGTGCTATTAGTTATGAAAAACTGTTTTTT
CDR3: CSAISYEKLFF

J: TRBJ2-7
V: TRBV5-6
size: -
D: TRBD2
DNA: TGTGCCAGCAGCTTGTCGCCTAGCGGGGTTCCCTACGAGCAGTACTTC
CDR3: CASSLSPSGVPYEQYF

J: TRBJ1-2
V: TRBV7-9
size: -
D: -
DNA: TGTTCCAGCCGCAACTCTATTAACTATGGCTACACCTTC
CDR3: CSSRNSINYGYTF

J: TRBJ1-2
V: TRBV6-1
size: once
D: -
DNA: TGTGCCAGCAGTGAATACGGGAGCTACACCTTC
CDR3: CASSEYGSYTF

J: TRBJ2-1
V: TRBV7-6
size: -
D: -
DNA: TGTGCCAGCAGCTTATCCGGTGGCGGGCGTAACAATGAGCAGTTCTTC
CDR3: CASSLSGGGRNNEQFF

J: TRBJ1-5
V: TRBV15
size: -
D: -
DNA: TGTGCCACCAGCTTAGAACAGGGTTACAATCAGCCCCAGCATTTT
CDR3: CATSLEQGYNQPQHF

J: TRBJ2-3
V: TRBV6-4
size: few
D: TRBD2
DNA: TGTGCCAGCAGTGGTGCGGGAGCCACAGATACGCAGTATTTT
CDR3: CASSGAGATDTQYF

J: TRBJ2-4
V: TRBV6-6
size: -
D: -
DNA: TGTGCCAGCAGTTCCGCCAGGGGTGACATTCAGTACTTC
CDR3: CASSSARGDIQYF

J: TRBJ2-3
V: TRBV2
size: -
D: TRBD1
DNA: TGTGCCAGCAGTGCCAGGGACAGGGGGCCGGTGTCGACAGATACGCAGTATTTT
CDR3: CASSARDRGPVSTDTQYF